These T cell receptor beta chains were read from a single sample in a study of cytomegalovirus exposure and HLA in healthy donors. Measured with immunoSEQ multiplex PCR; TCRdb has only the in-frame clones, and not every one. In the table there are under 200,000 clones, more than 65% of which are singletons. The sequenced sample consisted of PBMCs. The source is a woman aged 25-40 years in good health and CMV-seropositive. Each CDR3 is given with its conserved first and last residue. A D gene is named only where the DNA matches it firmly. Not every row has a clone size; where given, it reads once, few, many or a size class.

DNA: TGTGCCAGCAGTTACTCCCCAGGATACCAAGAGACCCAGTACTTC
CDR3: CASSYSPGYQETQYF
V: TRBV6-5
J: TRBJ2-5
D: .
size: few

DNA: TGTGCCAGCAGCTTAAATCAGGGGGCGCCCCTACCCGGGGAGCTGTTTTTT
CDR3: CASSLNQGAPLPGELFF
V: TRBV7-9
J: TRBJ2-2
D: TRBD1
size: .

DNA: TGTGCCAGCAGTGGATTACAGGGTTGGTTGGACGGGGCCAACGTCCTGACTTTC
CDR3: CASSGLQGWLDGANVLTF
V: TRBV2
J: TRBJ2-6
D: .
size: .

DNA: TGTGCCAGCAGCCCTACGCGTTGGAGCACTGAAGCTTTCTTT
CDR3: CASSPTRWSTEAFF
V: TRBV6-1
J: TRBJ1-1
D: .
size: .

DNA: TGCGCCAGCAGCTTAAGGACAGGATCTGGAAACACCATATATTTT
CDR3: CASSLRTGSGNTIYF
V: TRBV5-1
J: TRBJ1-3
D: TRBD1
size: few

DNA: TGCGCCAGCAGCTTTGCCGGGAATGGTTATGAGCAGTTCTTC
CDR3: CASSFAGNGYEQFF
V: TRBV5-1
J: TRBJ2-1
D: .
size: .

DNA: TGTGCTAGTGGTTTGGTTGCCGGGACAGGGGAAAACTATGGCTACACCTTC
CDR3: CASGLVAGTGENYGYTF
V: TRBV12-5
J: TRBJ1-2
D: TRBD1
size: few

DNA: TGTGCCAGCAGCTTCGACGGGAACTATGGCTACACCTTC
CDR3: CASSFDGNYGYTF
V: TRBV14
J: TRBJ1-2
D: .
size: .

DNA: TGCAGTGGGGAGGGCGAAAAACTGTTTTTT
CDR3: CSGEGEKLFF
V: TRBV20-1
J: TRBJ1-4
D: .
size: .

DNA: TGTGCCATCAGTGGTACCGGGACAGGCACCGGGGAGCTGTTTTTT
CDR3: CAISGTGTGTGELFF
V: TRBV10-3
J: TRBJ2-2
D: TRBD1
size: .

DNA: TGTGCCAGTAGTATTGTTCATCGACAGGGCGTCATCTCGCAGACCCAGTACTTC
CDR3: CASSIVHRQGVISQTQYF
V: TRBV19
J: TRBJ2-5
D: TRBD1
size: .

DNA: TGTGCCAGTTCGCGGGGGAGGTACCAAGAGACCCAGTACTTC
CDR3: CASSRGRYQETQYF
V: TRBV9
J: TRBJ2-5
D: TRBD2
size: .

DNA: TGTGCCAGCAGCCCGATAACAGGGACGGCAACTAATGAAAAACTGTTTTTT
CDR3: CASSPITGTATNEKLFF
V: TRBV27
J: TRBJ1-4
D: .
size: .

DNA: TGTGCCAGCAGTTACGGGACTTTGAACACTGAAGCTTTCTTT
CDR3: CASSYGTLNTEAFF
V: TRBV6-6
J: TRBJ1-1
D: .
size: .

DNA: TGTGCCAGCAGCTTGGGACGGGTGTACAATGAGCAGTTCTTC
CDR3: CASSLGRVYNEQFF
V: TRBV5-6
J: TRBJ2-1
D: .
size: .

DNA: TGCGCCAGCAGTGACAAGAACACCGGGGAGCTGTTTTTT
CDR3: CASSDKNTGELFF
V: TRBV10-1
J: TRBJ2-2
D: .
size: once

DNA: TGTGCCAGCAGCCTTGGGACAGAAGCCTACGAGCAGTACTTC
CDR3: CASSLGTEAYEQYF
V: TRBV7-6
J: TRBJ2-7
D: TRBD1
size: .

DNA: TGCAGTGCTTTACTGGACACTGAAGCTTTCTTT
CDR3: CSALLDTEAFF
V: TRBV20-1
J: TRBJ1-1
D: .
size: few

DNA: TGTGCCAGCAGCTTAGAAACAGGGTTCGGCACTGAAGCTTTCTTT
CDR3: CASSLETGFGTEAFF
V: TRBV7-2
J: TRBJ1-1
D: .
size: .

DNA: TGTGCCAGCAGTCAAGGGGGCTCTTACGAGCAGTACTTC
CDR3: CASSQGGSYEQYF
V: TRBV6-5
J: TRBJ2-7
D: TRBD1
size: .

DNA: TGTGCCAGCAGACTCCGGGACAGTAATTCACCCCTCCACTTT
CDR3: CASRLRDSNSPLHF
V: TRBV5-6
J: TRBJ1-6
D: TRBD1
size: .

DNA: TGTGCCAGCAGCTTAGGGCGGGTCGGTGAAGCTTTCTTT
CDR3: CASSLGRVGEAFF
V: TRBV11-2
J: TRBJ1-1
D: .
size: .

DNA: TGTGCCAGCAGTTACTCACGCGGCAACACTGAAGCTTTCTTT
CDR3: CASSYSRGNTEAFF
V: TRBV6-5
J: TRBJ1-1
D: .
size: few

DNA: TGTGCCACCACCTTGGCTAGCGGGGGGGTAAGGTCAGATACGCAGTATTTT
CDR3: CATTLASGGVRSDTQYF
V: TRBV2
J: TRBJ2-3
D: TRBD2
size: few

DNA: TGCGCCAGCAGTGAGGACAGGGCGGGCACCGGGGAGCTGTTTTTT
CDR3: CASSEDRAGTGELFF
V: TRBV10-1
J: TRBJ2-2
D: TRBD1
size: .

DNA: TGTGCCAGCAGCCCAGGGACAGTCGCTGAAGCTTTCTTT
CDR3: CASSPGTVAEAFF
V: TRBV13
J: TRBJ1-1
D: TRBD1
size: .

DNA: TGCGCCAGCAGCTTGGCCGTAGCAACCTACGAGCAGTACTTC
CDR3: CASSLAVATYEQYF
V: TRBV5-1
J: TRBJ2-7
D: .
size: .

DNA: TGTGCCAGCTCACCAAGCCAGGGGTCGATTAACTATGGCTACACCTTC
CDR3: CASSPSQGSINYGYTF
V: TRBV18
J: TRBJ1-2
D: .
size: .

DNA: TGCGCCAGCAGCGAACTAGCGGGAGGTGTCACCGGGGAGCTGTTTTTT
CDR3: CASSELAGGVTGELFF
V: TRBV5-1
J: TRBJ2-2
D: TRBD2
size: once

DNA: TGTGCCAGCAGCTTGCGGGAGGTCAAAAACATCCAGTACTTC
CDR3: CASSLREVKNIQYF
V: TRBV5-6
J: TRBJ2-4
D: TRBD2
size: .

DNA: TGTGCCAGCAGCTTAAGGAGTGAGACTTTCGGGGAGCTGTTTTTT
CDR3: CASSLRSETFGELFF
V: TRBV7-6
J: TRBJ2-2
D: .
size: .

DNA: TGTGCCAGCACCAAGGCGGGGGGTTACAATGAGCAGTTCTTC
CDR3: CASTKAGGYNEQFF
V: TRBV5-6
J: TRBJ2-1
D: TRBD2
size: .

DNA: TGTGCCAGCAGTCCCCCCCAGAACACCATTGAATACGAGCAGTACTTC
CDR3: CASSPPQNTIEYEQYF
V: TRBV27
J: TRBJ2-7
D: .
size: .

DNA: TGTGCCAGTAGTATAGGGAGCGGGAGAGATACGCAGTATTTT
CDR3: CASSIGSGRDTQYF
V: TRBV19
J: TRBJ2-3
D: TRBD2
size: .

DNA: TGCGCCAGCAGCCAAGGGGGGGTAAGGAACCAAGAGACCCAGTACTTC
CDR3: CASSQGGVRNQETQYF
V: TRBV4-1
J: TRBJ2-5
D: .
size: .

DNA: TGCGCCAGCAGCCAAGAATCGGCAGGGGCCTCCTACAATGAGCAGTTCTTC
CDR3: CASSQESAGASYNEQFF
V: TRBV4-1
J: TRBJ2-1
D: .
size: .

DNA: TGTGCCAGCAGAGGGGGTAAAGGTTACGAGCAGTACTTC
CDR3: CASRGGKGYEQYF
V: TRBV6-6
J: TRBJ2-7
D: .
size: .

DNA: TGTGCCATCGGGGGGGGGCTTGTAGCCAAAAACATTCAGTACTTC
CDR3: CAIGGGLVAKNIQYF
V: TRBV10-3
J: TRBJ2-4
D: .
size: once

DNA: TGTGCCAGCAGTGTTGGCGAAGCTTTCTTT
CDR3: CASSVGEAFF
V: TRBV2
J: TRBJ1-1
D: .
size: .

DNA: TGTGCCAGCAGCGGGACAGTGTCCTACAATGAGCAGTTCTTC
CDR3: CASSGTVSYNEQFF
V: TRBV9
J: TRBJ2-1
D: .
size: few

DNA: TGTGCCAGCAGTACAGCCGTGGGGGCGGGCTATGGCTACACCTTC
CDR3: CASSTAVGAGYGYTF
V: TRBV6-5
J: TRBJ1-2
D: .
size: .

DNA: TGTGCCAGCAGCTCAGTAGGGACTAGCGGGAGATCGGGCGGGGAGCTGTTTTTT
CDR3: CASSSVGTSGRSGGELFF
V: TRBV5-6
J: TRBJ2-2
D: TRBD2
size: .

DNA: TGTGCCAGCAGTTTAAACAGGGGGTTCGAGCAGTACTTC
CDR3: CASSLNRGFEQYF
V: TRBV6-5
J: TRBJ2-7
D: TRBD1
size: .

DNA: TGTGCCAGCAGCACAGACCCCACCGGGGAGCTGTTTTTT
CDR3: CASSTDPTGELFF
V: TRBV5-4
J: TRBJ2-2
D: .
size: .

DNA: TGTGCCAGCAGTGGAAGGGCCAGGGGAAATCAGCCCCAGCATTTT
CDR3: CASSGRARGNQPQHF
V: TRBV2
J: TRBJ1-5
D: .
size: .

DNA: TGTGCCAGCAGCCAAGATCCCGGGACAGGGATGAACACTGAAGCTTTCTTT
CDR3: CASSQDPGTGMNTEAFF
V: TRBV4-2
J: TRBJ1-1
D: TRBD1
size: .

DNA: TGTGCCATCAGTGTAATGGAGGAGGATGGCTACACCTTC
CDR3: CAISVMEEDGYTF
V: TRBV10-3
J: TRBJ1-2
D: .
size: .

DNA: TGTGCCAGCAGTTTTAGCGGGACAGAACCAACCTATGGCTACACCTTC
CDR3: CASSFSGTEPTYGYTF
V: TRBV7-9
J: TRBJ1-2
D: TRBD1
size: .

DNA: TGTGCCAGCAGCCCGAGGCGGGGGTCCTTTAGCTCCTACAATGAGCAGTTCTTC
CDR3: CASSPRRGSFSSYNEQFF
V: TRBV9
J: TRBJ2-1
D: TRBD2
size: .

DNA: TGTGCCAGCAGCTTAAACAAGCTAGGCCCGCTGCATTTT
CDR3: CASSLNKLGPLHF
V: TRBV7-3
J: TRBJ2-3
D: .
size: .

DNA: TGTGCCAGCAGTTTAGGACTGGCTGAAGCTTTCTTT
CDR3: CASSLGLAEAFF
V: TRBV28
J: TRBJ1-1
D: .
size: .